Below are 14 T cell receptor beta chains sequenced from a single sample in a study of blood T cell repertoires in COVID-19. Libraries were prepared by immunoSEQ multiplex PCR; TCRdb keeps only in-frame clonotypes and omits some of them. Of about 74,000 clones listed, roughly 88% are singletons. The source material was peripheral blood. All receptors derive from a woman aged 80 or over with active or convalescent COVID-19.

The chain employs TRBV3-1 (or the pseudogene TRBV3-2) and TRBJ1-2; D might be TRBD1 (6 bases). CDR1 LGHDT and CDR2 YNNKEL come from the germline V gene (reference sequence). There are 15 residues in the CDR3. V was shortened by 3 bases and J by 1 base, with 12 bases between the two germline ends. The CDR3, as DNA: TGTGCCAGCAGCCAGAGAGGGGGGGATAACTATGGCTACACCTTC. Protein product: CASSQRGGDNYGYTF.

The CDR3 protein is CASSGETQYF. The DNA for the CDR3 is TGTGCCAGCTCAGGGGAGACCCAGTACTTC. The J gene is TRBJ2-5, the V gene TRBV5-5; perhaps TRBD1 as D (5 bases). Per germline, CDR1 SGHKS and CDR2 YYEKEE (reference sequence). V lost 7 bases and J 5 bases, leaving 6 bases between the germline ends. CDR3 size: 10 residues. Supplemented by reference TRBV5-5 and TRBJ2-5, the full variable domain reads DAGVTQSPTHLIKTRGQQVTLRCSPISGHKSVSWYQQVLGQGPQFIFQYYEKEERGRGNFPDRFSARQFPNYSSELNVNALLLGDSALYLCASSGETQYFGPGTRLLVL.

In regard to this clone: One end of the junction fails to match germline, which may point to a read error. The gene calls are TRBV4-2 and TRBJ2-3; 9 bases are a match to TRBD1. CDR1 and CDR2 (germline): LGHNA, YNFKEQ. This CDR3 comprises 18 residues. The chain's CDR3 is CASSQDRRGQGRTDTQYF. The CDR3, as DNA: TGTGCCAGCAGTCAAGATCGCCGGGGACAGGGACGGACAGATACGCAGTATTTT.

V gene TRBV12-5 combines with J gene TRBJ2-3; TRBD1 matches at 11 bases. The germline CDR1 and CDR2 sequences are LGHNT and FRNRAP. Losses at the gene ends were 4 bases for V and 4 bases for J; bases not matched to a gene: 4. The CDR3 is made up of 15 amino acids. This CDR3 reads CASGSRDRGSDTQYF. The CDR3 bases are TGTGCTAGTGGTTCCCGGGACAGGGGGTCAGATACGCAGTATTTT.

This clone appeared once. The J gene is TRBJ2-1, the V gene TRBV5-1; D unclear. Germline CDR1 is SGHRS and CDR2 is YFSETQ. Trimming stripped 6 bases from V and 1 base from J, with 14 bases between. The CDR3 is 15 amino acids. CDR3 DNA sequence: TGCGCCAGCACCACCGACTCAAGTTCCTACAATGAGCAGTTCTTC. It encodes CASTTDSSSYNEQFF.

V and J are TRBV5-1 and TRBJ1-4; 9 bases agree with TRBD1. Germline CDR1 SGHRS, CDR2 YFSETQ. With V trimmed by 3 bases and J by 6 bases, 6 bases remained unmatched. CDR3 length equals 15 residues. Here the CDR3 DNA reads TGCGCCAGCAGCTCCTCATGGGACAGGGATGAAAAACTGTTTTTT. This translates into CASSSSWDRDEKLFF.

The genes are TRBV19 and TRBJ1-2; the match to TRBD1 covers 7 bases. V was clipped by 0 bases and J by 7 bases; unmatched bases: 2. This CDR3 contains 13 residues. CDR1 is LNHDA and CDR2 is SQIVND in the germline V gene (reference sequence). The CDR3 spells CASSIEAGGGYTF. CDR3 coding DNA: TGTGCCAGTAGTATAGAGGCAGGGGGTGGCTACACCTTC.

The rearrangement links TRBV10-1 to TRBJ2-2; D is possibly TRBD2 (6 bases). The CDR3 is 16 amino acids. From germline, CDR1 is WNHNN and CDR2 SYGVQD (reference sequence). Trimming stripped 2 bases from V and 0 bases from J, with 10 bases between. The CDR3 is CASSEDRGTNTGELFF. The CDR3 nucleotides are TGCGCCAGCAGTGAGGATCGGGGGACGAACACCGGGGAGCTGTTTTTT.

The CDR3 protein is CASSFGEDRGHYGYTF. As DNA, the CDR3 is TGTGCCAGCAGCTTCGGGGAGGACAGGGGACACTATGGCTACACCTTC. V and J are TRBV21-1 and TRBJ1-2; TRBD1 is taken as the D call from the table, unchecked against the DNA. TRBV21-1 has pseudogene status. The CDR3 covers 16 residues.

The genes are TRBV29-1 and TRBJ2-3, with D perhaps matching TRBD2 (6 bases). Trimming took 8 bases from V and 0 from J, leaving 15 bases between them. Germline CDR1 is SQVTM and CDR2 is ANQGSEA. This CDR3 is 14 amino acids long. The CDR3 loop is CSHHSGVSTDTQYF. The CDR3 nucleotides are TGCAGCCACCATAGCGGAGTAAGCACAGATACGCAGTATTTT.

The CDR3 DNA sequence: TGTGCCAGCAGCCACCTTGCCGGGGACAATATTTCACCCCTCCACTTT. As protein: CASSHLAGDNISPLHF. The chain employs TRBV7-9 and TRBJ1-6, with D possibly matching TRBD1 (6 bases). CDR3 size: 16 residues. The germline V gene has CDR1 SEHNR and CDR2 FQNEAQ (reference sequence). Trimming removed 5 bases at V and 9 bases at J, with 20 bases between.

The genes are TRBV6-2 or TRBV6-3 and TRBJ1-5; TRBD1 agrees at 8 bases. The germline V gene encodes CDR1 MNHEY and CDR2 SVGEGT. After removal of 2 bases from V and 6 bases from J, the junction contained 12 bases not matched to a gene. The CDR3 consists of 17 residues. The DNA for the CDR3 is TGTGCCAGCAGTTACGGTCCAGGACAGGGAAGGGGTCAGCCCCAGCATTTT. Protein product: CASSYGPGQGRGQPQHF.

This clone was seen a few times. V usage is TRBV5-1 and J usage is TRBJ2-5; 7 bases line up with TRBD1. Trimming removed 6 bases from V and 7 bases from J; junction bases left unmatched: 15. Germline CDR1 reads SGHRS; CDR2 reads YFSETQ. This CDR3 region has 15 residues. CDR3 sequence: CASNDPDRPPGTQYF. CDR3 nucleotide sequence: TGCGCCAGCAACGATCCGGACAGGCCCCCCGGGACCCAGTACTTC.

This clone has just one count. The CDR3 loop is CVTRGLAIGELFF. In nucleotides, the CDR3 is TGTGTCACCCGAGGACTAGCTATCGGGGAGCTGTTTTTT. V usage is TRBV2 and J usage is TRBJ2-2; TRBD2 agrees at 8 bases. The CDR3 is 13 amino acids. The V gene's germline CDR1 is SNHLY and CDR2 FYNNEI. Using reference TRBV2 and TRBJ2-2 for the parts outside the CDR3, the full variable domain is EPEVTQTPSHQVTQMGQEVILRCVPISNHLYFYWYRQILGQKVEFLVSFYNNEISEKSEIFDDQFSVERPDGSNFTLKIRSTKLEDSAMYFCVTRGLAIGELFFGEGSRLTVL.